This T cell receptor (beta chain) was recorded in a study of blood T cell repertoires in COVID-19. Study in general: Some COVID-19 samples were acute and others convalescent; all came from the United States, Italy and Spain. Sources were T cells, B-cell-depleted T cells, or PBMCs; the material itself was cDNA or gDNA.

Authors' processing steps: How many nucleated cells were present was estimated from reference gene primer amplification. Measured with immunoSEQ multiplex PCR; TCRdb has only the in-frame clones, and not every one. That table supplies the V and J calls and clone size; D and trimming were determined from the DNA. The sample has about 190,000 clones, 65% to 85% seen once. CDR1 and CDR2 from the germline V gene are SEHNR and FQNEAQ (reference sequence). The V gene end was trimmed by 1 base and the J gene end by 8 bases; junction bases not matched to a gene: 6. This CDR3 spans 15 amino acids. Input material: peripheral blood. This clonotype was sampled from a woman aged 25 to 39 with acute or convalescent COVID-19. This rearrangement joins TRBV7-9 to TRBJ1-4; 8 positions match TRBD1. The CDR3, as DNA: TGTGCCAGCAGCTTAGAGACAGGGGTCGGCGAAAAACTGTTTTTT. This encodes CASSLETGVGEKLFF.